This entry lists 13 T cell receptor beta chains sequenced from one sample in a study of blood T cells in healthy people across ages. Combining a sample-barcoded 5' primer with a J-beta primer mix, a second PCR ran for roughly 6 to 12 cycles. TCRdb re-derived calls from the 5' RACE reads in MiXCR, one entry per CDR3 protein. The table lists a few hundred thousand distinct CDR3 sequences, approximately 52% of them singletons, with 45% to 60% in the top ten. Sequenced material: blood. Every receptor here comes from a man between 60 and 75 years old in good health.

This clonotype has just a few counts. This chain uses TRBV21-1 with TRBJ2-7. TRBV21-1 is described as a pseudogene. The CDR3 is made up of 11 amino acids. CDR3 protein: CASSKSREQYF. In nucleotides, the CDR3 is TGTGCCAGCAGCAAGAGCCGAGAGCAGTACTTC.

The table lists this clonotype with a few counts. This chain joins TRBV6-1 and TRBJ1-5; D possibly corresponds to TRBD1 (6 bases). Germline CDR1 is MNHNS and CDR2 is SASEGT. The CDR3 is 15 residues long. The V gene lost 7 bases and the J gene lost 0 bases, with 13 bases spanning the gap. The CDR3 nucleotides read TGTGCCAGCATATGGACAGCGGATAGCAATCAGCCCCAGCATTTT. Translated: CASIWTADSNQPQHF.

The chain links TRBV5-5 to TRBJ1-2, with 11 bases identical to TRBD1. The CDR3 runs to 12 residues. Germline CDR1 SGHKS, CDR2 YYEKEE (reference sequence). V shed 4 bases and J 13 bases; nucleotides not matched to a gene: 6. In DNA, the CDR3 is TGTGCCAGCAGCCCGGGACAGGGGGGACCCACCTTC. This encodes CASSPGQGGPTF. The full variable domain, with the rest looked up from reference TRBV5-5 and TRBJ1-2, is DAGVTQSPTHLIKTRGQQVTLRCSPISGHKSVSWYQQVLGQGPQFIFQYYEKEERGRGNFPDRFSARQFPNYSSELNVNALLLGDSALYLCASSPGQGGPTFGSGTRLTVV.

This clonotype was seen more than once but under ten times. CDR3 in amino acids: CASRDLNYGYTF. Here the CDR3 DNA reads TGTGCCAGCAGGGACCTTAACTATGGCTACACCTTC. The chain is built from TRBV27 and TRBJ1-2; D gene uncertain. The CDR3 loop spans 12 amino acids. CDR1 is MNHEY and CDR2 is SMNVEV in the germline V gene (reference sequence). With 6 bases removed from V and 1 base from J, the gap between germline ends came to 6 bases.

CDR3 coding DNA: TGTGCCAGCAGCCGCGTGGCAGCAACTAATGAAAAACTGTTTTTT. Residues: CASSRVAATNEKLFF. V and J are TRBV14 and TRBJ1-4; no definite D call. Per the germline V gene, CDR1 is SGHDN and CDR2 is FVKESK. V lost 4 bases, J lost 0 bases, and 9 bases lay in between. The CDR3 is 15 residues long.

As for this clonotype: Germline is not matched at one junction end, which may reflect a read error. The chain uses TRBV20-1 and TRBJ2-4; TRBD1 is a possible D gene (5 bases). CDR3 length: 14 residues. Germline-derived CDR1 and CDR2 are DFQATT and SNEGSKA (reference sequence). CDR3 protein: CSARVGAAKNILYF. In nucleotides, the CDR3 is TGCAGTGCTAGGGTTGGGGCGGCCAAAAACATTCTGTACTTC.

Remarks on this clonotype: A read error may account for a junction end that differs from germline. The chain joins TRBV5-5 to TRBJ2-3; TRBD1 or TRBD2 may be the D gene (5 bases each). There are 14 residues in the CDR3. The germline CDR1 and CDR2 sequences are SGHKS and YYEKEE (reference sequence). DNA for the CDR3: TGCGCCAGCAGCTCAGGGAGAATCCCAGATACGCAGTATTTT. Translated, it gives CASSSGRIPDTQYF.

The chain uses TRBV21-1 and TRBJ2-3; TRBD2 is the table's D call and was not checked against the DNA. TRBV21-1 is a known pseudogene. CDR3 length: 17 amino acids. The CDR3 DNA follows: TGTGCCAGCCGTAACCCGGGACTAGCAGGATCCACAGATACGCAGTATTTT. Amino acid sequence: CASRNPGLAGSTDTQYF.

There are a few counts of this clonotype. The rearrangement links TRBV27 to TRBJ2-3; D gene unclear. CDR3 size: 16 residues. Germline V CDR1 and CDR2: MNHEY, SMNVEV (reference sequence). V lost 2 bases and J 0 bases, leaving 12 bases between the germline ends. The CDR3 DNA sequence: TGTGCCAGCAGTTTAATCGGCTTAGGGAGCACAGATACGCAGTATTTT. Its translation is CASSLIGLGSTDTQYF.

CDR3 sequence reads: CASSLALAGTDTQYF. The CDR3, as DNA: TGTGCCAGCAGCTTAGCTCTGGCGGGGACAGATACGCAGTATTTT. The J gene is TRBJ2-3, the V gene TRBV7-2; possibly TRBD2 for D (6 bases). Germline loops: CDR1 SGHTA, CDR2 FQGNSA. With 0 bases removed from V and 3 bases from J, the gap between germline ends came to 10 bases. CDR3 length equals 15 residues.

Remarks on this clonotype: Germline is not matched at one junction end, which may reflect a read error. This chain connects TRBV7-3 to TRBJ2-1; 7 nucleotides agree with TRBD2. This CDR3 region has 13 residues. Looked up from germline, CDR1 is SGHTA and CDR2 is FQGTGA. The CDR3 nucleotides are TGTGCCAGCAGCGTAACGTTTAGCGGGGAGCAGTTCTTC. This codes for CASSVTFSGEQFF.

This rearrangement joins TRBV4-3 to TRBJ2-5; D is undetermined. The CDR3 totals 13 residues. Between the trimmed V and J ends, which lost 0 bases and 7 bases, there was a span of 9 bases. The germline gives CDR1 LGHNA, CDR2 YSLEER. CDR3 residues: CASSQEASGTQYF. In nucleotides, the CDR3 is TGCGCCAGCAGCCAAGAGGCGTCTGGGACCCAGTACTTC.

This clonotype has a count of ten or more. The V and J genes are TRBV2 and TRBJ2-5, with 10 nucleotides matching TRBD2. Germline V gene lookup returns CDR1 SNHLY and CDR2 FYNNEI. The V gene end was trimmed by 4 bases and the J gene end by 4 bases; junction bases not matched to a gene: 6. This CDR3 spans 15 amino acids. This CDR3 reads CASSVLAGGRETQYF. Here the CDR3 DNA reads TGTGCCAGCAGTGTATTAGCGGGGGGACGAGAGACCCAGTACTTC.